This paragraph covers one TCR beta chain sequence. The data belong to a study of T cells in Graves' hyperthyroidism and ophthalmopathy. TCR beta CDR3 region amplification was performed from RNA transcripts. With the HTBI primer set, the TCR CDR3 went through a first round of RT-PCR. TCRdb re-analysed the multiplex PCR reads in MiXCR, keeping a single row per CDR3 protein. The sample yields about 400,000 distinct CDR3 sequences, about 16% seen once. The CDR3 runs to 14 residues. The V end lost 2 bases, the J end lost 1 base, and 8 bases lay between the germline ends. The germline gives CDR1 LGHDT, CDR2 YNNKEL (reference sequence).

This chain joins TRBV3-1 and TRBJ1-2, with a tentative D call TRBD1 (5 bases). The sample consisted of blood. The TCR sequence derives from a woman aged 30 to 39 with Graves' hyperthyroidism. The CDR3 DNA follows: TGTGCCAGCAGCCAAATAGGGGTTAACTATGGCTACACCTTC. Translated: CASSQIGVNYGYTF.